The 25 T cell receptor beta chains in this list originate from one sample, sequenced in a study of blood T cell repertoires in COVID-19. The data were produced by immunoSEQ multiplex PCR, yet TCRdb's version contains in-frame clones alone and is incomplete. The sample lists approximately 490,000 clones; about nine tenths were seen once. The specimen sequenced was PBMCs or T cells enriched from blood (not recorded which). These receptors were taken from a woman aged 18-30 years who had recovered from COVID-19.

V usage is TRBV5-1 and J usage is TRBJ2-3; no definite D call. The germline V gene encodes CDR1 SGHRS and CDR2 YFSETQ. The CDR3 runs to 13 residues. V shed 4 bases and J shed 6 bases, with 12 bases lying between them. The CDR3 DNA reads as TGCGCCAGCAGCGCCCTTAGTGGTGATACGCAGTATTTT. Translation: CASSALSGDTQYF.

This clone came up once. J is TRBJ1-1 and V is TRBV3-1 (or the pseudogene TRBV3-2); TRBD1 matches 7 bases. The CDR3 contains 14 residues. The trim removed 4 bases at V and 5 bases at J, leaving 7 bases unmatched. Looked up from germline, CDR1 is LGHDT and CDR2 is YNNKEL (reference sequence). In nucleotides, the CDR3 is TGTGCCAGCAGCCGAGCCGACAGGGAAACTGAAGCTTTCTTT. Its protein is CASSRADRETEAFF.

This chain connects TRBV28 to TRBJ2-2; 9 bases are shared with TRBD1. The CDR3 consists of 16 residues. CDR1 is MDHEN, CDR2 SYDVKM, per germline. V was pared by 4 bases and J by 3 bases, with 6 bases of the junction left unmatched. CDR3 nucleotides: TGTGCCAGCAGTTCGAAATACAGGGGGCACACCGGGGAGCTGTTTTTT. Protein sequence: CASSSKYRGHTGELFF.

V gene TRBV6-2 or TRBV6-3 combines with J gene TRBJ1-4, with 7 bases identical to TRBD1. Germline assignment: CDR1 MNHEY and CDR2 SVGEGT. The CDR3 extends over 15 amino acids. V shed 5 bases and J 9 bases; nucleotides not matched to a gene: 12. DNA for the CDR3: TGTGCCAGCAGTCCCGACAGGGAGTTTGAAAAAAAACTGTTTTTT. Protein: CASSPDREFEKKLFF.

Here the CDR3 reads CASATPGQGGTEAFF. CDR3 nucleotides: TGTGCCAGTGCCACCCCGGGACAGGGGGGCACTGAAGCTTTCTTT. The chain links TRBV19 to TRBJ1-1, with 11 positions matching TRBD1. The trim removed 8 bases at V and 4 bases at J, leaving 9 bases unmatched. The CDR3 extends over 15 amino acids. Germline assignment: CDR1 LNHDA and CDR2 SQIVND (reference sequence).

This rearrangement joins TRBV6-5 to TRBJ1-2, with 7 bases identical to TRBD1. With 5 bases clipped from V and 5 bases from J, the junction kept 5 bases outside the gene matches. CDR1 MNHEY and CDR2 SVGAGI come from the germline V gene. There are 13 residues in the CDR3. The CDR3 nucleotides are TGTGCCAGCAGTCTACAGGGGAGTTATGGCTACACCTTC. Amino acid sequence: CASSLQGSYGYTF.

This sequence joins TRBV6-6 and TRBJ1-6; 8 bases are a match to TRBD1. V shed 5 bases, J shed 3 bases, and the junction held 9 bases outside the gene matches. This CDR3 contains 17 residues. Germline V gene lookup returns CDR1 MNHNY and CDR2 SVGAGI (reference sequence). CDR3: CASSPGQGGIYNSPLHF. In DNA form, the CDR3 reads TGTGCCAGCAGTCCAGGACAGGGAGGCATCTATAATTCACCCCTCCACTTT.

In this sample, this clone turned up once. This chain joins TRBV6-5 and TRBJ2-1; tentative D call: TRBD2 (6 bases). The CDR3 has 13 amino acids. V was shortened by 7 bases and J by 7 bases, with 14 bases between the two germline ends. In germline, CDR1 is MNHEY, CDR2 SVGAGI. The CDR3 sequence is CASNLAPMNEQFF. The CDR3 nucleotides are TGTGCCAGCAACCTAGCGCCTATGAATGAGCAGTTCTTC.

This clone was counted a single time. The chain employs TRBV7-2 and TRBJ1-1, with D unclear. CDR1 is SGHTA, CDR2 FQGNSA, per germline. Deletions cut 3 bases from V and 4 bases from J, with 12 bases between. The CDR3 covers 14 residues. CDR3 in amino acids: CASSFGGRGTEAFF. The CDR3 DNA sequence: TGTGCCAGCAGCTTCGGAGGGCGGGGCACTGAAGCTTTCTTT.

The chain has TRBV9 and TRBJ2-5; 7 nucleotides align to TRBD1. Germline assignment: CDR1 SGDLS and CDR2 YYNGEE. The J segment lost 5 bases and the V segment lost 0 bases, leaving 4 bases of the junction unmatched. There are 14 residues in the CDR3. This CDR3 is CASSVDRGRETQYF. CDR3 DNA sequence: TGTGCCAGCAGCGTAGACAGGGGAAGGGAGACCCAGTACTTC.

V and J are TRBV3-1 (or the pseudogene TRBV3-2) and TRBJ2-7; perhaps TRBD1 as D (6 bases). The V and J ends lost 5 bases and 5 bases respectively, with 16 bases between them. Germline V lookup: CDR1 LGHDT, CDR2 YNNKEL (reference sequence). The CDR3 covers 14 residues. Here the CDR3 reads CASSEGQTLDEQYF. The CDR3 DNA follows: TGTGCCAGCAGCGAAGGACAGACCTTGGACGAGCAGTACTTC.

The chain has TRBV2 and TRBJ1-4, with D unresolved. The CDR3 extends over 11 amino acids. Germline CDR1 and CDR2: SNHLY and FYNNEI. Trimming left V 7 bases short and J 5 bases short, with 5 bases between. The DNA for the CDR3 is TGTGCCAGCACCGTAAATGAAAAACTGTTTTTT. Translation: CASTVNEKLFF.

The chain uses TRBV6-5 and TRBJ2-3; 8 bases are a match to TRBD2. This CDR3 contains 13 residues. J was trimmed by 6 bases and V by 6 bases; bases with no gene match: 5. The V gene's germline CDR1 is MNHEY and CDR2 SVGAGI. The CDR3: CASSGGGVDTQYF. CDR3 DNA sequence: TGTGCCAGCAGCGGGGGGGGTGTGGATACGCAGTATTTT.

CDR3 sequence reads: CASSWRDPQAEAFF. The DNA of the CDR3 is TGCGCCAGCAGCTGGCGGGACCCTCAGGCTGAAGCTTTCTTT. The V and J genes are TRBV5-1 and TRBJ1-1; D may be TRBD1 (5 bases). Germline V CDR1 and CDR2: SGHRS, YFSETQ. The CDR3 runs 14 residues. V shed 3 bases and J shed 6 bases, with 15 bases lying between them.

The chain carries TRBV27 and TRBJ2-3; 13 positions agree with TRBD2. V lost 6 bases and J lost 5; bases outside the gene matches: 8. The CDR3 totals 16 residues. Germline CDR1 and CDR2: MNHEY and SMNVEV (reference sequence). Here the CDR3 DNA reads TGTGCCAGCAGGGGGACTAGCGGGACCCAAGGAGATACGCAGTATTTT. Translation gives CASRGTSGTQGDTQYF.

This clone has a single count. The chain has TRBV4-1 and TRBJ1-5, with TRBD1 identical over 8 bases. This CDR3 is built from 16 residues. V shed 0 bases and J 4 bases; nucleotides not matched to a gene: 5. CDR1 is MGHRA and CDR2 is YSYEKL in the germline V gene. The CDR3: CASSQEGRGRNQPQHF. CDR3 DNA sequence: TGCGCCAGCAGCCAAGAGGGCAGGGGGCGGAATCAGCCCCAGCATTTT.

V is TRBV6-5 and J is TRBJ2-1, with D perhaps TRBD1 (6 bases). Germline V gene sequence: CDR1 MNHEY, CDR2 SVGAGI. The CDR3 contains 15 residues. V was trimmed by 7 bases and J by 0 bases, leaving 13 bases between them. The CDR3 coding sequence is TGTGCCAGCAAGCAGGGGTCGTTCTCCTACAATGAGCAGTTCTTC. Translating gives CASKQGSFSYNEQFF.

V usage is TRBV29-1 and J usage is TRBJ1-2, with D maybe TRBD1 (6 bases). Germline V CDR1 and CDR2: SQVTM, ANQGSEA. The CDR3 runs to 14 residues. The V and J ends lost 7 bases and 8 bases respectively, with 23 bases between them. The CDR3 DNA sequence: TGCAGCGACCAAACCGGGACATCCGCGAGGGGCTACACCTTC. Its translation: CSDQTGTSARGYTF.

The rearrangement links TRBV7-9 to TRBJ2-3, with D maybe TRBD1 (6 bases). Germline CDR1 and CDR2: SEHNR and FQNEAQ (reference sequence). This CDR3 spans 12 amino acids. V lost 8 bases and J 6 bases, leaving 12 bases between the germline ends. The CDR3 bases are TGTGCCAGCGCAGGGGCACGGGATACGCAGTATTTT. Protein product: CASAGARDTQYF. Full variable domain (remainder filled in from reference TRBV7-9 and TRBJ2-3): DTGVSQNPRHKITKRGQNVTFRCDPISEHNRLYWYRQTLGQGPEFLTYFQNEAQLEKSRLLSDRFSAERPKGSFSTLEIQRTEQGDSAMYLCASAGARDTQYFGPGTRLTVL.

V gene TRBV2 combines with J gene TRBJ2-1, with a possible D match to TRBD1 (5 bases). V dropped 0 bases and J dropped 0 bases, with 27 bases sitting between them. The CDR3 is 22 residues long. CDR1 SNHLY and CDR2 FYNNEI come from the germline V gene. Here the CDR3 DNA reads TGTGCCAGCAGTGAAGCGCTTTCTGGTGGCACAGGCCGAACCTCCTCCTACAATGAGCAGTTCTTC. This sequence encodes CASSEALSGGTGRTSSYNEQFF.

V is TRBV12-3 or TRBV12-4 and J is TRBJ1-2; no definite D call. This CDR3 spans 11 amino acids. V shed 2 bases and J shed 6 bases, with 4 bases lying between them. For the CDR3, the DNA is TGTGCCAGCAGTTTAACTCATGGCTACACCTTC. Translating it yields CASSLTHGYTF.

The chain has TRBV5-1 and TRBJ2-2; TRBD1 matches at 10 bases. Germline CDR1 reads SGHRS; CDR2 reads YFSETQ. The CDR3 sequence is 18 residues long. The junction had 12 bases not matched to a gene; V was cut back by 3 bases and J by 4 bases. The CDR3 DNA reads as TGCGCCAGCAGCTCGGAATCACGGGACAGGGGTGGCACCGGGGAGCTGTTTTTT. It yields the protein CASSSESRDRGGTGELFF.

V and J are TRBV5-1 and TRBJ2-2; 7 nucleotides line up with TRBD1. The V and J ends lost 0 bases and 5 bases, in that order; junction bases with no gene match: 4. Per germline, CDR1 SGHRS and CDR2 YFSETQ. CDR3 size: 15 residues. This CDR3 is CASSLGQGTTGELFF. In DNA, the CDR3 is TGCGCCAGCAGCTTGGGACAGGGAACGACCGGGGAGCTGTTTTTT. The full variable domain, with the rest looked up from reference TRBV5-1 and TRBJ2-2, is KAGVTQTPRYLIKTRGQQVTLSCSPISGHRSVSWYQQTPGQGLQFLFEYFSETQRNKGNFPGRFSGRQFSNSRSEMNVSTLELGDSALYLCASSLGQGTTGELFFGEGSRLTVL.

This chain uses TRBV30 with TRBJ1-2; D is unclear. The germline V and J ends were trimmed by 0 bases and 12 bases, with 11 bases remaining between them. This CDR3 comprises 11 residues. CDR1 GTSNPN and CDR2 SVGIG come from the germline V gene (reference sequence). This CDR3 reads CAWSVAVSNTF. For the CDR3, the DNA is TGTGCCTGGAGTGTTGCAGTCTCAAACACCTTC.

This chain uses TRBV12-3 or TRBV12-4 with TRBJ1-2; D is unresolved. Between the trimmed V and J ends, which lost 7 bases and 4 bases, there was a span of 13 bases. The CDR3 has 13 residues. The chain's CDR3 is CASTLREVYGYTF. Here the CDR3 DNA reads TGTGCCAGCACCCTTCGGGAAGTCTATGGCTACACCTTC.